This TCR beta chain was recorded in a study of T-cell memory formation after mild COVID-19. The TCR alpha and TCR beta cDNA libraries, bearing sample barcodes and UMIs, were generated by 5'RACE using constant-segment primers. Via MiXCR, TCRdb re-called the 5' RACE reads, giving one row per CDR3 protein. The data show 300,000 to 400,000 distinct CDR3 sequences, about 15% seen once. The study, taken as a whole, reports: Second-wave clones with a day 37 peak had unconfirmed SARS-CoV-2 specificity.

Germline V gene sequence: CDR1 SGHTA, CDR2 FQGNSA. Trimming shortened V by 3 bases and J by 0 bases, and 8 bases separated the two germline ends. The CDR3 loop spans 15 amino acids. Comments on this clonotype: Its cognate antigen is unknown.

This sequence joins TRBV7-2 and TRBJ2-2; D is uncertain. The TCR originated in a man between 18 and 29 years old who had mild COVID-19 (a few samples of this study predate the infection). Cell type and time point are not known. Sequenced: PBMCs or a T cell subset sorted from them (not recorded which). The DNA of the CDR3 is TGTGCCAGCAGCTTTGTGTCAGCGAACACCGGGGAGCTGTTTTTT. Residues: CASSFVSANTGELFF. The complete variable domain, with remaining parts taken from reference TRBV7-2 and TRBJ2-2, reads GAGVSQSPSNKVTEKGKDVELRCDPISGHTALYWYRQSLGQGLEFLIYFQGNSAPDKSGLPSDRFSAERTGGSVSTLTIQRTQQEDSAVYLCASSFVSANTGELFFGEGSRLTVL.